Below, 21 T cell receptor beta chains from the same sample are listed, as sequenced in a study of glioma-infiltrating T cells after dendritic cell vaccination. Generated by immunoSEQ multiplex PCR, the TCRdb table keeps only in-frame clones and is missing some. The sample consists of just over 95,000 clones, approximately 80% of them appearing once. The source material was blood, sampled before dendritic cell vaccination. The receptors were sampled from a human donor with glioblastoma.

The chain recombines TRBV5-1 with TRBJ2-7; weak D call: TRBD1 (6 bases). CDR3 length: 15 residues. V was trimmed by 0 bases and J by 3 bases, leaving 13 bases between them. CDR1 SGHRS and CDR2 YFSETQ come from the germline V gene. CDR3 in DNA: TGCGCCAGCAGCTTGGAACCAGGGGCAAACTACGAGCAGTACTTC. It encodes CASSLEPGANYEQYF.

The V and J genes are TRBV2 and TRBJ2-3; D remains ambiguous. This CDR3 contains 14 residues. The germline V and J ends were trimmed by 11 bases and 4 bases, with 19 bases remaining between them. CDR1 is SNHLY, CDR2 FYNNEI, per germline. The CDR3 spells CADISALHADTQYF. CDR3 nucleotides: TGTGCCGATATATCCGCGTTGCACGCAGATACGCAGTATTTT.

This chain links TRBV5-1 with TRBJ1-2; 7 bases match TRBD1. The CDR3 has 15 amino acids. The V gene's germline CDR1 is SGHRS and CDR2 YFSETQ. The ends lost 0 bases at V and 7 bases at J; junction bases unmatched: 9. CDR3: CASSLGGTASVGYTF. The CDR3 DNA follows: TGCGCCAGCAGCTTGGGCGGGACAGCCTCGGTTGGCTACACCTTC.

The chain is built from TRBV19 and TRBJ1-5, with D hard to call. Trimming removed 4 bases at V and 4 bases at J, with 14 bases between. The germline V gene has CDR1 LNHDA and CDR2 SQIVND (reference sequence). The CDR3 has 15 amino acids. This CDR3 is CASSTSVSPNQPQHF. CDR3 DNA: TGTGCCAGTAGTACTTCGGTCTCGCCAAATCAGCCCCAGCATTTT.

The chain joins TRBV19 to TRBJ2-5; TRBD2 matches at 9 bases. The germline V gene has CDR1 LNHDA and CDR2 SQIVND (reference sequence). The V gene end was trimmed by 3 bases and the J gene end by 2 bases; junction bases not matched to a gene: 4. There are 15 residues in the CDR3. The CDR3 nucleotides are TGTGCCAGTAGTATCAGTCTAGCGGGACAAGAGACCCAGTACTTC. Protein product: CASSISLAGQETQYF. The variable domain in full, completed from reference TRBV19 and TRBJ2-5, reads DGGITQSPKYLFRKEGQNVTLSCEQNLNHDAMYWYRQDPGQGLRLIYYSQIVNDFQKGDIAEGYSVSREKKESFPLTVTSAQKNPTAFYLCASSISLAGQETQYFGPGTRLLVL.

The chain combines TRBV9 with TRBJ2-7; D is possibly TRBD1 (5 bases). CDR1 is SGDLS, CDR2 YYNGEE, per germline. V lost 0 bases to trimming and J lost 4 bases, with 11 bases between them. The CDR3 has 14 amino acids. CDR3 nucleotide sequence: TGTGCCAGCAGCGTAGAGGGGAATAGTTACGAGCAGTACTTC. This codes for CASSVEGNSYEQYF.

The rearrangement links TRBV19 to TRBJ1-5; 7 nucleotides line up with TRBD1. The germline gives CDR1 LNHDA, CDR2 SQIVND (reference sequence). The ends lost 4 bases at V and 2 bases at J; junction bases unmatched: 5. The CDR3 spans 15 residues. The CDR3 sequence: CASSRHRGGNQPQHF. In DNA, the CDR3 is TGTGCCAGTAGTAGACACAGGGGAGGCAATCAGCCCCAGCATTTT.

CDR3 residues: CAWSRTGIGEKLFF. DNA for the CDR3: TGTGCCTGGAGTCGAACAGGGATAGGAGAAAAACTGTTTTTT. The chain uses TRBV30 and TRBJ1-4, with D perhaps TRBD1 (6 bases). Germline loops: CDR1 GTSNPN, CDR2 SVGIG (reference sequence). The CDR3 loop spans 14 amino acids. Trimming removed 2 bases from V and 8 bases from J, with 15 bases in between.

This clone was counted between two and nine times. The V call is TRBV7-3, the J call TRBJ2-3, with TRBD2 matching 9 bases. The CDR3 has 17 amino acids. Germline CDR1 is SGHTA and CDR2 is FQGTGA. V gave up 1 base and J gave up 1 base; unmatched junction bases: 6. The CDR3 DNA reads TGTGCCAGCAGCTTAAATAGACTAGCGGATGGCACAGATACGCAGTATTTT. Residues: CASSLNRLADGTDTQYF.

The chain is built from TRBV25-1 and TRBJ2-4, with TRBD1 matching over 8 bases. This CDR3 is built from 14 residues. The V gene's germline CDR1 is MGHDK and CDR2 SYGVNS. The junction had 3 bases not matched to a gene; V was cut back by 4 bases and J by 4 bases. Here the CDR3 DNA reads TGTGCCAGCAGTGCCCGGGACAGGAAAAACATTCAGTACTTC. Its protein product is CASSARDRKNIQYF.

The CDR3 spells CASSLGELRGYTF. Written as DNA, the CDR3 is TGTGCCAGCAGCTTAGGAGAGTTGCGTGGCTACACCTTC. The V and J genes are TRBV7-9 and TRBJ1-2, with D hard to call. This CDR3 has 13 amino acids. Germline CDR1 and CDR2: SEHNR and FQNEAQ (reference sequence). Trimming removed 1 base from V and 7 bases from J, with 10 bases in between.

The V and J genes are TRBV27 and TRBJ2-7, with 9 nucleotides matching TRBD2. This CDR3 has 12 amino acids. The germline V gene encodes CDR1 MNHEY and CDR2 SMNVEV (reference sequence). V trimming: 9 bases; J trimming: 5 bases; junction bases outside the gene matches: 5. The CDR3 DNA reads TGTGCCAGTTTTAGCGGGAGACACGAGCAGTACTTC. This sequence encodes CASFSGRHEQYF.

This chain connects TRBV7-9 to TRBJ1-1; the D gene is possibly TRBD1 (5 bases). Trimming pared 5 bases from V and 4 bases from J, leaving 17 bases between. The CDR3 totals 15 residues. Germline loops: CDR1 SEHNR, CDR2 FQNEAQ (reference sequence). The CDR3 spells CASSRVGGSRTEAFF. The CDR3 nucleotides read TGTGCCAGCAGCCGGGTGGGGGGGAGTCGCACTGAAGCTTTCTTT.

This rearrangement joins TRBV10-2 to TRBJ2-2; weak D call: TRBD2 (7 bases). The CDR3 covers 15 residues. The V gene's germline CDR1 is WSHSY and CDR2 SAAADI. The V and J ends lost 3 bases and 7 bases respectively, with 15 bases between them. CDR3 nucleotide sequence: TGCGCCAGCAGTGACGGCGGGGGCCTCGGCGGGGAGCTGTTTTTT. It encodes CASSDGGGLGGELFF.

The CDR3 sequence: CASQNFGSGANVLTF. The CDR3 DNA reads TGTGCCAGCCAGAATTTTGGTTCTGGGGCCAACGTCCTGACTTTC. The chain couples TRBV2 to TRBJ2-6; unclear D gene. V lost 8 bases and J lost 1, with 12 bases in between. This CDR3 is 15 amino acids long. CDR1 and CDR2 from the germline V gene are SNHLY and FYNNEI.

The V and J genes are TRBV7-2 and TRBJ2-1; tentatively, D is TRBD2 (5 bases). V was shortened by 5 bases and J by 0 bases, with 14 bases between the two germline ends. This CDR3 is 16 amino acids long. Germline values: CDR1 SGHTA, CDR2 FQGNSA. CDR3 DNA: TGTGCCAGCAGCCGTATCCGGGGAGCCTCCTACAATGAGCAGTTCTTC. Its protein product is CASSRIRGASYNEQFF.

Turning to this clone: Mismatch with germline at one junction end may stem from a read error. Different DNA sequences within this sample yield the same CDR3. J is TRBJ2-7 and V is TRBV27; 9 nucleotides match TRBD2. CDR3 length equals 16 residues. Germline V CDR1 and CDR2: MNHEY, SMNVEV (reference sequence). CDR3 nucleotides: TGCGCCAGCAGCCCGGGGGGTAGCGGGAGACTGTACGAGCAGTACTTC. Translated: CASSPGGSGRLYEQYF.

V is TRBV9 and J is TRBJ2-1, with TRBD1 matching 8 bases. This CDR3 is built from 16 residues. CDR1 SGDLS and CDR2 YYNGEE come from the germline V gene. J was trimmed by 10 bases and V by 0 bases; bases with no gene match: 12. As DNA, the CDR3 is TGTGCCAGCAGCGTAGGGATGCAGGGGGCGCCCCTGGAGCAGTTCTTC. It is translated as CASSVGMQGAPLEQFF.

Only a few counts were recorded for this clone. The chain has TRBV4-1 and TRBJ2-7, with D possibly being TRBD2 (6 bases). Trimming took off 1 base at V and 1 base at J, with 20 bases between the two ends. From germline, CDR1 is MGHRA and CDR2 YSYEKL. The CDR3 runs 18 residues. The CDR3 DNA follows: TGCGCCAGCAGCCAAGTTCGAGCGGGCAGTGTTGGGTCCTACGAGCAGTACTTC. Amino acid sequence: CASSQVRAGSVGSYEQYF.

CDR3 sequence (DNA): TGTGCCAGCAGCCCTCGGACTAGCGGGATCGTCACAGATACGCAGTATTTT. Its translation: CASSPRTSGIVTDTQYF. The gene calls are TRBV4-2 and TRBJ2-3, with 12 bases identical to TRBD2. Germline CDR1 and CDR2: LGHNA and YNFKEQ. CDR3 length: 17 residues. After removal of 4 bases from V and 2 bases from J, the junction contained 7 bases not matched to a gene.

V usage is TRBV19 and J usage is TRBJ1-2; tentatively, D is TRBD1 (6 bases). This CDR3 has 12 amino acids. The germline V gene encodes CDR1 LNHDA and CDR2 SQIVND (reference sequence). With 9 bases removed from V and 4 bases from J, the gap between germline ends came to 12 bases. This CDR3 is CASRDRFYGYTF. The CDR3 DNA reads as TGTGCCAGCCGTGACAGGTTCTATGGCTACACCTTC.